The 4 T cell receptor beta chains below were found in one sample sequenced in a study of OX40 agonist ivuxolimab in advanced cancers. Libraries were prepared through the immunoSEQ multiplex PCR assay. TCRdb stores this immuneACCESS table with in-frame sequences only. Part of the clones is absent; in the studies checked, under half of the shortfall reflects unresolved V genes, and no reason is known for the rest. Counted in this sample were 90,000 to 100,000 clones; 90% of them appeared once. The ten largest clones add up to around 0.16% of the sample. The sample consisted of CD4+ or CD8+ T cells sorted from blood, taken in a trial of the OX40 agonist ivuxolimab. These TCRs come from an adult with an advanced solid tumor such as melanoma, head and neck, liver or kidney cancer.

This chain joins TRBV6-1 and TRBJ1-5; D unresolved. V was cut by 2 bases and J by 5 bases, with 10 bases left in between. The CDR3 spans 14 residues. Per the germline V gene, CDR1 is MNHNS and CDR2 is SASEGT. The CDR3 sequence: CASSESMSYQPQHF. DNA of the CDR3: TGTGCCAGCAGTGAAAGTATGAGTTATCAGCCCCAGCATTTT.

The chain employs TRBV27 and TRBJ1-3; 8 nucleotides agree with TRBD1. The germline V gene has CDR1 MNHEY and CDR2 SMNVEV (reference sequence). The CDR3 extends over 15 amino acids. Trimming at V came to 2 bases and at J to 2 bases, leaving 2 bases not matched to a gene. CDR3 protein: CASSLTGGTGNTIYF. Written as DNA, the CDR3 is TGTGCCAGCAGTTTAACAGGGGGAACTGGAAACACCATATATTTT.

The chain joins TRBV28 to TRBJ1-5; 10 bases line up with TRBD1. The CDR3 is 13 amino acids. Germline V gene data show CDR1 as MDHEN and CDR2 as SYDVKM. Unmatched junction bases numbered 8, after V lost 11 bases and J lost 7 bases. This CDR3 is CAGNRDRGQPQHF. CDR3 DNA sequence: TGTGCCGGAAACCGGGACAGGGGACAGCCCCAGCATTTT.

The V gene is TRBV18, the J gene TRBJ1-1; weak D call: TRBD1 (5 bases). The CDR3 runs 14 residues. V lost 3 bases to trimming and J lost 2 bases, with 10 bases between them. The germline V gene encodes CDR1 KGHSH and CDR2 LQKENI. This CDR3 reads CASSPGATNTEAFF. The CDR3 nucleotides are TGTGCCAGCTCACCCGGGGCCACTAACACTGAAGCTTTCTTT.